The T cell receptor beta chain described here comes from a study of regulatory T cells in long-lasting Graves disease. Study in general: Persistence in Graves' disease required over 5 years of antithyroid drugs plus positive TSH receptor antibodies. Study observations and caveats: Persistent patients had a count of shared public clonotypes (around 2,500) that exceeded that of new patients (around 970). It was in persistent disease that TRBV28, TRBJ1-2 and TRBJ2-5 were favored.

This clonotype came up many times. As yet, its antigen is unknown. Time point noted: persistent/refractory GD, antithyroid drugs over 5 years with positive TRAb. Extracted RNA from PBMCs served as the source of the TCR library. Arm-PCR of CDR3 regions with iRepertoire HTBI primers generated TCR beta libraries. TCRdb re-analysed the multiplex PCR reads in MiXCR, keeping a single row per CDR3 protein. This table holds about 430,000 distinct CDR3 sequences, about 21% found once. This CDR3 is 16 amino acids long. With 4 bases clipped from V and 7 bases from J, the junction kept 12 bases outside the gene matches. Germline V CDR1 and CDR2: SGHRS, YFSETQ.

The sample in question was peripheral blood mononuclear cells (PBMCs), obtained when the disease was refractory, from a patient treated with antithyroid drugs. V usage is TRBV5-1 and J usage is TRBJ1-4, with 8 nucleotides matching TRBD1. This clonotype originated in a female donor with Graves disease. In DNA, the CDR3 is TGCGCCAGCAGCCCCGGAACCGGGACAGGAACTGAAAAACTGTTTTTT. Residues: CASSPGTGTGTEKLFF.